What follows describes a single TCR beta chain. The data belong to a study of shared T cell receptors in the human thymus. Measured with immunoSEQ multiplex PCR; TCRdb has only the in-frame clones, and not every one. The sample includes 600,000 to 900,000 clones, approximately 83% of them seen just once. Between the trimmed V and J ends, which lost 3 bases and 4 bases, there was a span of 18 bases. Germline CDR1 and CDR2: LGHNA and YSLEER. The CDR3 is 16 residues long. The same data also went into a second study, on human thymus T cells. From that report: Resections removed during corrective heart surgery provided the thymus tissue used.

V usage is TRBV4-3 and J usage is TRBJ1-2; possible D gene TRBD1, 5 bases. The receptor's source is a girl under three years old with a congenital heart defect. The sample consisted of thymocytes. CDR3 residues: CASSQMRYRSSYGYTF. The CDR3, as DNA: TGCGCCAGCAGCCAGATGAGGTACAGGTCCAGCTATGGCTACACCTTC.